This paragraph covers one T cell receptor beta chain sequence. There are many counts of this clone. Its recognized antigen is unknown. Within one base of it there is no much larger clone, and no base qualities were kept. The donors were included in the validation cohort of 100 to 150 subjects, a group kept apart from the approximately 650-subject first cohort. The data derive from a study of cytomegalovirus exposure and HLA in healthy donors (TCRdb year 2017). Study-level background: According to a later analysis, one platform produced both the roughly 130 validation repertoires and the 666 repertoires of the first cohort. To predict cytomegalovirus infection status, the study combined high-throughput TCR immunosequencing, statistical association of individual TCRs with disease status, and machine learning. The study aimed to test whether cataloging public T cell receptors could reveal signatures of past pathogen exposure. In addition to the first cohort of 666 subjects, a separate validation cohort of 120 different subjects was used. Study-wide findings and limitations: According to the authors, the approach could potentially be generalized to other disease states and immunological phenotypes. Across donors, most TCR sequences were observed very rarely, whereas some public TCRs were present in many individuals. The classifier was reported to diagnose cytomegalovirus status with high specificity and sensitivity in both the original cohort and the validation cohort. The study gave a list of some 150 TCR beta chains associated with cytomegalovirus. A later analysis found that TCRs clustered in the first cohort also tended to co-occur in the roughly 120 validation repertoires, with approximately 93% of cluster scores above 0. A later analysis lacked HLA typing for the validation cohort, so it scored co-occurrence in that cohort across all 120 or so repertoires. A few of the identified cytomegalovirus-associated TCR beta chains were confirmed in vitro to be specific for cytomegalovirus antigens.

Counted from cysteine to phenylalanine, this CDR3 has 15 amino acids. Only the CDR3 DNA stays, 45 bases, in frame from base 1. The CDR1 and CDR2 encoded by the germline V gene are LGHNA and YNFKEQ. Ends trimmed: V by 2 bases, J by 3 bases; bases unmatched to a gene: 5. The library was generated by the immunoSEQ multiplex PCR assay. In the paper's pipeline: A statistical classification framework was developed to diagnose cytomegalovirus status using the catalog of TCR beta chain sequences. In TCRdb, the immuneACCESS table is reduced to in-frame sequences with V and J assigned. These tables do not hold every clone; where another copy was compared, an unresolved V gene accounts for under half, and the others remain unexplained. V and J calls plus clone size are reproduced from that table; the DNA served to infer D and trimming. The sample table shows 300,000 to 450,000 clones, and roughly 85% are seen once. The ten largest clones add up to roughly 0.75% of the sample.

The sequenced sample was PBMCs. The chain links TRBV4-2 with TRBJ2-7, and TRBD2 matches 9 of the central bases. This receptor was taken from a woman aged 18-29 years in good health and CMV-seronegative. The DNA sequence is TGTGCCAGCAGCCAACAAGCTAGCGGGGACTACGAGCAGTACTTC. It specifies CASSQQASGDYEQYF.